Sequencing of this T cell receptor (beta chain) was carried out in a study of response to subunit inactivated influenza vaccine. Looked up from germline, CDR1 is SNHLY and CDR2 is FYNNEI. This CDR3 region has 16 residues. V lost 3 bases, J lost 2 bases, and 14 bases lay in between. Whole-study results and caveats: The study's authors posited that every seasonal influenza vaccination enlists few new T cells.

TCRdb used MiXCR to reprocess the RT-PCR reads, holding one entry per CDR3 protein. The sample records more than 700,000 distinct CDR3 sequences, over 20% being singletons. A word on this clonotype: What it recognizes is unknown.

The clonotype was recovered from a man aged 50-59 years who received an inactivated influenza vaccine. The starting material was PBMCs from blood, obtained 4 to 6 days after vaccination. This chain links TRBV2 with TRBJ1-3, with a weak D call TRBD1 (6 bases). The chain's CDR3 is CASSDGTFLAGNTIYF. CDR3 sequence (DNA): TGTGCCAGCAGTGATGGGACATTTCTGGCTGGAAACACCATATATTTT.